A selection of T cell receptor beta chains follows, all from one sample in a study of cytomegalovirus exposure and HLA in healthy donors. TCRdb's copy holds only in-frame clones and misses some; the assay was immunoSEQ multiplex PCR. The sample records about 160,000 clones, over 70% being singletons. The material sequenced was PBMCs. Source of these receptors: a woman aged 30 to 39 in good health and CMV-seronegative. CDR3s include the opening cysteine and the closing phenylalanine or tryptophan. The D gene is left open where the match is weak. Some rows mark clone size as missing; the rest say once, few, many or name a class of expanded clone.

J gene: TRBJ1-3; clone size: .; V gene: TRBV11-2; D gene: TRBD1; CDR3 DNA: TGTGCCAGCAGCTTAGCGGGGGCAGGGACAGCTGGAAACACCATATATTTT; CDR3 protein: CASSLAGAGTAGNTIYF
J gene: TRBJ2-7; clone size: .; V gene: TRBV19; D gene: .; CDR3 DNA: TGTGCCAGTAGTATAGCTCTTGACAGGAGCTACGAGCAGTACTTC; CDR3 protein: CASSIALDRSYEQYF
J gene: TRBJ1-1; clone size: .; V gene: TRBV5-1; D gene: .; CDR3 DNA: TGCGCCAGCAGCTTGTCAGGGCTGGACACTGAAGCTTTCTTT; CDR3 protein: CASSLSGLDTEAFF
J gene: TRBJ1-1; clone size: .; V gene: TRBV9; D gene: .; CDR3 DNA: TGTGCCAGCAGCAGGGGAGGTGTGACGAACACTGAAGCTTTCTTT; CDR3 protein: CASSRGGVTNTEAFF
J gene: TRBJ1-6; clone size: .; V gene: TRBV11-2; D gene: .; CDR3 DNA: TGTGCCAGCAGCTTATTTCGGGGGTCAGATTCACCCCTCCACTTT; CDR3 protein: CASSLFRGSDSPLHF
J gene: TRBJ1-2; clone size: once; V gene: TRBV19; D gene: TRBD1; CDR3 DNA: TGTGCCAGTAGTAGGCGGACAGGGGAATCGAGGGGCTACACCTTC; CDR3 protein: CASSRRTGESRGYTF
J gene: TRBJ1-5; clone size: .; V gene: TRBV5-5; D gene: TRBD1; CDR3 DNA: TGTGCCAGCAGCTTGGCCCGAGGACAGGGGTTGGATCAGCCCCAGCATTTT; CDR3 protein: CASSLARGQGLDQPQHF
J gene: TRBJ1-1; clone size: .; V gene: TRBV28; D gene: .; CDR3 DNA: TGTGCCAGCAGTTGGTTAGGAGGGGGGGGCACTGAAGCTTTCTTT; CDR3 protein: CASSWLGGGGTEAFF
J gene: TRBJ1-4; clone size: few; V gene: TRBV5-1; D gene: TRBD1; CDR3 DNA: TGCGCCAGCAGCCGGGGACAGACAACTAATGAAAAACTGTTTTTT; CDR3 protein: CASSRGQTTNEKLFF
J gene: TRBJ2-2; clone size: .; V gene: TRBV5-1; D gene: .; CDR3 DNA: TGCGCCAGCAGCTTGGGACAACTCGGCGGGGAGCTGTTTTTT; CDR3 protein: CASSLGQLGGELFF
J gene: TRBJ2-3; clone size: .; V gene: TRBV5-1; D gene: .; CDR3 DNA: TGCGCCAGCAGCCTTGGACAGTCCACAGATACGCAGTATTTT; CDR3 protein: CASSLGQSTDTQYF
J gene: TRBJ2-5; clone size: few; V gene: TRBV7-2; D gene: .; CDR3 DNA: TGTGCCAGCAGCTTAGGGCTCAGGGCCCAGTACTTC; CDR3 protein: CASSLGLRAQYF
J gene: TRBJ1-3; clone size: .; V gene: TRBV6-6; D gene: .; CDR3 DNA: TGTGCCAGCAGTCTCCCGACAGCTGGAAACACCATATATTTT; CDR3 protein: CASSLPTAGNTIYF
J gene: TRBJ2-1; clone size: .; V gene: TRBV5-1; D gene: .; CDR3 DNA: TGCGCCAGCAGCCGTAGCGGTAATGAGCAGTTCTTC; CDR3 protein: CASSRSGNEQFF
J gene: TRBJ2-7; clone size: .; V gene: TRBV4-1; D gene: TRBD1; CDR3 DNA: TGCGCCAGCAGCCATCCCGGACAGGCCTGGGGGCAGTACTTC; CDR3 protein: CASSHPGQAWGQYF
J gene: TRBJ1-3; clone size: .; V gene: TRBV29-1; D gene: .; CDR3 DNA: TGCAGCGTTGAAGTCGCCCTACCATATTTT; CDR3 protein: CSVEVALPYF
J gene: TRBJ2-3; clone size: .; V gene: TRBV11-3; D gene: TRBD2; CDR3 DNA: TGTGCCAGCAGCTTAGGTAAGCGGGGGGAAAACTCCACAGATACGCAGTATTTT; CDR3 protein: CASSLGKRGENSTDTQYF
J gene: TRBJ1-1; clone size: .; V gene: TRBV7-9; D gene: TRBD1; CDR3 DNA: TGTGCCAGCAGCCTTGGACAGGGCATGAACACTGAAGCTTTCTTT; CDR3 protein: CASSLGQGMNTEAFF
J gene: TRBJ1-2; clone size: few; V gene: TRBV11-3; D gene: .; CDR3 DNA: TGTGCCAGCAGCCGGGTCATCCCGTTGAGGGGCTACACCTTC; CDR3 protein: CASSRVIPLRGYTF
J gene: TRBJ2-7; clone size: .; V gene: TRBV6-1; D gene: .; CDR3 DNA: TGTGCCAGCAAAGAGGGAGTTATCTACGAGCAGTACTTC; CDR3 protein: CASKEGVIYEQYF
J gene: TRBJ1-5; clone size: .; V gene: TRBV28; D gene: TRBD1; CDR3 DNA: TGTGCCAGCAGTATCACGGACAGGGAAAATCAGCCCCAGCATTTT; CDR3 protein: CASSITDRENQPQHF
J gene: TRBJ1-3; clone size: .; V gene: TRBV19; D gene: .; CDR3 DNA: TGTGCCAGTACGGGGGGTGAAGCTGGAAACACCATATATTTT; CDR3 protein: CASTGGEAGNTIYF
J gene: TRBJ2-1; clone size: .; V gene: TRBV5-1; D gene: TRBD2; CDR3 DNA: TGCGCCAGCAGCTTGGAGGGAGGGAGAGAGCAGTTCTTC; CDR3 protein: CASSLEGGREQFF
J gene: TRBJ1-1; clone size: .; V gene: TRBV11-2; D gene: .; CDR3 DNA: TGTGCCAGCAGCTTTTCCGTGACAGGCTTGAACACTGAAGCTTTCTTT; CDR3 protein: CASSFSVTGLNTEAFF
J gene: TRBJ1-1; clone size: .; V gene: TRBV2; D gene: .; CDR3 DNA: TGTGCCAGCAGTGAAATAAAGGGGCCAGAAGCTTTCTTT; CDR3 protein: CASSEIKGPEAFF
J gene: TRBJ2-3; clone size: .; V gene: TRBV7-9; D gene: .; CDR3 DNA: TGTGCCAGCAGCTTAGAGCTAGATACAGATACGCAGTATTTT; CDR3 protein: CASSLELDTDTQYF
J gene: TRBJ1-5; clone size: .; V gene: TRBV5-3; D gene: .; CDR3 DNA: TGTGCCAGAAGCCCCCGGGACATAAATCAGCCCCAGCATTTT; CDR3 protein: CARSPRDINQPQHF
J gene: TRBJ1-6; clone size: .; V gene: TRBV7-7; D gene: .; CDR3 DNA: TGTGCCAGCGCGAAGAGCTCCTATAATTCACCCCTCCACTTT; CDR3 protein: CASAKSSYNSPLHF
J gene: TRBJ2-3; clone size: .; V gene: TRBV2; D gene: TRBD2; CDR3 DNA: TGTGCCAGCAGCGAAAGCGGGGTGGGCACAGATACGCAGTATTTT; CDR3 protein: CASSESGVGTDTQYF
J gene: TRBJ2-4; clone size: few; V gene: TRBV7-6; D gene: .; CDR3 DNA: TGTGCCAGCATGGTAAGGGAGAGGGCCAAAAACAGTCAGTACTTC; CDR3 protein: CASMVRERAKNSQYF
J gene: TRBJ1-2; clone size: .; V gene: TRBV11-2; D gene: TRBD1; CDR3 DNA: TGTGCCAGCAGCTTAGCAGACAGGGCAGGCGGCTATGGCTACACCTTC; CDR3 protein: CASSLADRAGGYGYTF
J gene: TRBJ1-2; clone size: few; V gene: TRBV5-6; D gene: TRBD1; CDR3 DNA: TGTGCCAGCACCCGGGACAGGGACTATGGCTACACCTTC; CDR3 protein: CASTRDRDYGYTF
J gene: TRBJ1-1; clone size: .; V gene: TRBV7-2; D gene: .; CDR3 DNA: TGTGCCAGCAGCCTTACATTGAACACTGAAGCTTTCTTT; CDR3 protein: CASSLTLNTEAFF
J gene: TRBJ2-5; clone size: .; V gene: TRBV29-1; D gene: TRBD1; CDR3 DNA: TGCAGCGTCGGACAGGGTCATGAGACCCAGTACTTC; CDR3 protein: CSVGQGHETQYF
J gene: TRBJ2-7; clone size: few; V gene: TRBV7-8; D gene: .; CDR3 DNA: TGTGTTAGCAAGGAGAGGCCGGCATACGAGCAGTACTTC; CDR3 protein: CVSKERPAYEQYF
J gene: TRBJ2-7; clone size: few; V gene: TRBV27; D gene: TRBD2; CDR3 DNA: TGTGCCACCAACCCGCCCCTTCGACTAGCGGGGGAGTTCTACGAGCAGTACTTC; CDR3 protein: CATNPPLRLAGEFYEQYF
J gene: TRBJ2-3; clone size: .; V gene: TRBV7-9; D gene: TRBD1; CDR3 DNA: TGTGCCAGCAGCTTACCGGGACAGGGGACAGATACGCAGTATTTT; CDR3 protein: CASSLPGQGTDTQYF
J gene: TRBJ2-7; clone size: .; V gene: TRBV7-2; D gene: .; CDR3 DNA: TGTGCCAGCAGCTTCGACAGGAACGAGCAGTACTTC; CDR3 protein: CASSFDRNEQYF
J gene: TRBJ1-5; clone size: .; V gene: TRBV10-3; D gene: .; CDR3 DNA: TGTGCCATCAGTGAACAGGTCGATGCACAGCCCCAGCATTTT; CDR3 protein: CAISEQVDAQPQHF
J gene: TRBJ1-2; clone size: once; V gene: TRBV6-1; D gene: TRBD1; CDR3 DNA: TGTGCCAGCAGTGAGCCGGGACAGGGCGACTATGGCTACACCTTC; CDR3 protein: CASSEPGQGDYGYTF
J gene: TRBJ2-3; clone size: .; V gene: TRBV27; D gene: .; CDR3 DNA: TGTGCCAGCAGTCCCCTCGGAGTTCTTACAGATACGCAGTATTTT; CDR3 protein: CASSPLGVLTDTQYF
J gene: TRBJ2-3; clone size: .; V gene: TRBV6-6; D gene: .; CDR3 DNA: TGTGCCAGCGGATACAGGGTCACAGATACGCAGTATTTT; CDR3 protein: CASGYRVTDTQYF
J gene: TRBJ1-6; clone size: .; V gene: TRBV5-1; D gene: TRBD1; CDR3 DNA: TGCGCCAGCAGCCAAGGGACAGGGGCCAATTCACCCCTCCACTTT; CDR3 protein: CASSQGTGANSPLHF
J gene: TRBJ2-7; clone size: .; V gene: TRBV28; D gene: .; CDR3 DNA: TGTGCCAGCAGTTCGGGACAAAGCTACGAGCAGTACTTC; CDR3 protein: CASSSGQSYEQYF
J gene: TRBJ2-3; clone size: .; V gene: TRBV7-2; D gene: .; CDR3 DNA: TGTGCCAGCAGCTTAGGGGGGCGGGGGCAGGGAGATACGCAGTATTTT; CDR3 protein: CASSLGGRGQGDTQYF
J gene: TRBJ1-1; clone size: .; V gene: TRBV19; D gene: .; CDR3 DNA: TGTGCCAGTAGCGCACAGGTGAACACTGAAGCTTTCTTT; CDR3 protein: CASSAQVNTEAFF
J gene: TRBJ1-3; clone size: once; V gene: TRBV4-1; D gene: TRBD1; CDR3 DNA: TGCGCCAGCAGCCAAGTACAGGGGTTATACACCATATATTTT; CDR3 protein: CASSQVQGLYTIYF
J gene: TRBJ2-2; clone size: .; V gene: TRBV11-2; D gene: TRBD1; CDR3 DNA: TGTGCCAGCAGCCACTACAGGGGGAGGACCGGGGAGCTGTTTTTT; CDR3 protein: CASSHYRGRTGELFF
J gene: TRBJ2-6; clone size: few; V gene: TRBV10-3; D gene: .; CDR3 DNA: TGTGCCATCAGTTCTGGGGCCAACGGCCTGACTTTC; CDR3 protein: CAISSGANGLTF
J gene: TRBJ2-2; clone size: .; V gene: TRBV6-1; D gene: TRBD1; CDR3 DNA: TGTGCCAGCAGCGGACAGGCCACCACCGGGGAGCTGTTTTTT; CDR3 protein: CASSGQATTGELFF
J gene: TRBJ1-1; clone size: .; V gene: TRBV30; D gene: TRBD1; CDR3 DNA: TGTGCCTGGAGTCGTGGGACAGGGGTCGGTACTGAAGCTTTCTTT; CDR3 protein: CAWSRGTGVGTEAFF
J gene: TRBJ2-7; clone size: few; V gene: TRBV27; D gene: TRBD1; CDR3 DNA: TGTGCCAGCAGTCCCCGGACAGGGGGCGACGAGCAGTACTTC; CDR3 protein: CASSPRTGGDEQYF
J gene: TRBJ2-5; clone size: .; V gene: TRBV29-1; D gene: TRBD1; CDR3 DNA: TGCAGCGTTGGGTACAGGGGAGAGACCCAGTACTTC; CDR3 protein: CSVGYRGETQYF
J gene: TRBJ2-3; clone size: .; V gene: TRBV4-2; D gene: .; CDR3 DNA: TGTGCCAGCAGCCGGAGCGTAGATACGCAGTATTTT; CDR3 protein: CASSRSVDTQYF